The 7 T cell receptor beta chains below were found in one sample sequenced in a study of cytomegalovirus exposure and HLA in healthy donors (dated by TCRdb to 2016 to 2017). Library preparation employed the immunoSEQ multiplex PCR assay. A mixture of 60 forward primers for TCR Vbeta segments and 13 reverse primers for TCR Jbeta segments was used in the multiplex PCR. Entries here come from immuneACCESS through TCRdb and include only in-frame sequences with V and J called. Some clones fail to appear in such tables; in the studies checked, an unresolved V gene covers under half of the shortfall, and the cause of the remainder is unknown. This sample lists some 40,000 clones; about 80% were detected once. The ten largest account for under 12% of the sample. The sequencing input was PBMCs. The origin of the receptors is a woman younger than 30 in good health and CMV-seropositive.

The chain uses TRBV7-2 and TRBJ2-1, with 9 bases aligning to TRBD1. Germline V gives CDR1 SGHTA, CDR2 FQGNSA. The CDR3 length is 15 residues. V trimming: 0 bases; J trimming: 10 bases; junction bases outside the gene matches: 7. CDR3 sequence (DNA): TGTGCCAGCAGCTTAGCGGGACAGGGTCCCGCGGAGCAGTTCTTC. This gives the protein CASSLAGQGPAEQFF.

The chain joins TRBV7-8 to TRBJ1-1; 7 bases agree with TRBD1. Per germline, CDR1 SGHVS and CDR2 FQNEAQ. CDR3 length equals 13 residues. With 5 bases clipped from V and 7 bases from J, the junction kept 7 bases outside the gene matches. CDR3 residues: CASSLAGGLEAFF. Here the CDR3 DNA reads TGTGCCAGCAGCCTCGCAGGGGGGCTTGAAGCTTTCTTT.

The chain employs TRBV29-1 and TRBJ1-1; no reliable D call. Germline V gene lookup returns CDR1 SQVTM and CDR2 ANQGSEA. V shed 3 bases and J shed 3 bases, with 11 bases lying between them. The CDR3 length is 13 residues. The CDR3 nucleotides read TGCAGCGTTGATGGCGGAAGCTACACTGAAGCTTTCTTT. Protein sequence: CSVDGGSYTEAFF.

This clone was seen only once. V gene TRBV28 combines with J gene TRBJ1-4; the match to TRBD1 covers 9 bases. This CDR3 is 14 amino acids long. Germline-derived CDR1 and CDR2 are MDHEN and SYDVKM. The ends lost 5 bases at V and 8 bases at J; junction bases unmatched: 6. Here the CDR3 reads CASSGTGLKEKLFF. The DNA for the CDR3 is TGTGCCAGCAGTGGGACAGGGCTGAAGGAAAAACTGTTTTTT.

The chain recombines TRBV27 with TRBJ2-3; 10 bases are shared with TRBD1. Germline V CDR1 and CDR2: MNHEY, SMNVEV (reference sequence). After removal of 2 bases from V and 3 bases from J, the junction contained 8 bases not matched to a gene. The CDR3 runs to 17 residues. The DNA of the CDR3 is TGTGCCAGCAGTTTAAGTGCGGGACAGGGGTGGACAGATACGCAGTATTTT. This gives the protein CASSLSAGQGWTDTQYF.

The rearrangement uses TRBV28 and TRBJ1-5; 9 bases align to TRBD1. The CDR3 spans 15 residues. Per germline, CDR1 MDHEN and CDR2 SYDVKM. V shed 8 bases, J shed 2 bases, and the junction held 7 bases outside the gene matches. In DNA form, the CDR3 reads TGTGCCAGCGAGACAGGGGGTCAGGGCAATCAGCCCCAGCATTTT. Encoded protein: CASETGGQGNQPQHF.

This chain joins TRBV30 and TRBJ2-7, with D possibly TRBD1 on 5 matching bases. The CDR3 has 12 residues. CDR1 GTSNPN and CDR2 SVGIG come from the germline V gene (reference sequence). The germline V and J ends were trimmed by 0 bases and 5 bases, with 8 bases remaining between them. CDR3 in DNA: TGTGCCTGGAGTGTAAGGGGCCACGAGCAGTACTTC. The encoded protein is CAWSVRGHEQYF.